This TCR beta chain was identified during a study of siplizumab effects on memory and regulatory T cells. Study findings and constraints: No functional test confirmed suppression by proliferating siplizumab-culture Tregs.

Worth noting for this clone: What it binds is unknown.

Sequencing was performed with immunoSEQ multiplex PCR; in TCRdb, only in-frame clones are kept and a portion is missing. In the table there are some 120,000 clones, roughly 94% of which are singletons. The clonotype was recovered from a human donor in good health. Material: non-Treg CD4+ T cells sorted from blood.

CDR3 sequence: CASRPIMRARQGEDTQYF. DNA of the CDR3: TGCGCCAGCAGACCGATTATGAGGGCCCGACAGGGGGAAGATACGCAGTATTTT. This chain connects TRBV5-1 to TRBJ2-3; 9 nucleotides align to TRBD1. The length of the CDR3 is 18 residues. V shed 5 bases, J shed 5 bases, and the junction held 18 bases outside the gene matches. Germline V gene lookup returns CDR1 SGHRS and CDR2 YFSETQ.